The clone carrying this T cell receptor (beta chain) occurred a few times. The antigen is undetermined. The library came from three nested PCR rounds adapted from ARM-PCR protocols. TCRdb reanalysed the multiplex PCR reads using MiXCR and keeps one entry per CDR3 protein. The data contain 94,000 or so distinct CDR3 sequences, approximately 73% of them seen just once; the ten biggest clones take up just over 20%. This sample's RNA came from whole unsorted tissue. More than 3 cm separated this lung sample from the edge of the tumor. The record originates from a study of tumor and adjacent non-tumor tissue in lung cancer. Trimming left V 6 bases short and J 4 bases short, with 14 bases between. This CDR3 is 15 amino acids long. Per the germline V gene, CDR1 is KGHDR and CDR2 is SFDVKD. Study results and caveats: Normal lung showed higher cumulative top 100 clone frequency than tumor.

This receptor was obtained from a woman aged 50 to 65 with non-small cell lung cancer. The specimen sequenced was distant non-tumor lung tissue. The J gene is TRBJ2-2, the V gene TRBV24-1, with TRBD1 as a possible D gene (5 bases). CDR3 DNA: TGTGCCACCAGTAAAGCAAGGGGAAGCACCGGGGAGCTGTTTTTT. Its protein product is CATSKARGSTGELFF.